This T cell receptor (beta chain) is drawn from a study of response to subunit inactivated influenza vaccine. General study results and limits: Seasonal influenza vaccination, on each occasion, was suggested by the authors to recruit few new T cells.

This CDR3 has 13 residues. J was trimmed by 2 bases and V by 5 bases; bases with no gene match: 5. From germline, CDR1 is DFQATT and CDR2 SNEGSKA (reference sequence). This clonotype turned up a few times. Its matching antigen is unknown. TCRdb redid the calling of the RT-PCR reads with MiXCR, one entry per CDR3 protein. The data contain under 550,000 distinct CDR3 sequences, less than 8% of them singletons. The sample was PBMCs from blood, taken 23 to 25 months after vaccination. The TCR originated in a man between 50 and 70 years old who received an inactivated influenza vaccine. The rearrangement links TRBV20-1 to TRBJ2-5; 7 bases align to TRBD2. CDR3 in DNA: TGCAGTGCTCCCCAGCGGGGACAAGAGACCCAGTACTTC. It specifies CSAPQRGQETQYF.